A single sample is the source of the 4 T cell receptor beta chains below, sequenced in a study of blood T cell repertoires in COVID-19. The protocol was immunoSEQ multiplex PCR, while the TCRdb copy is restricted to in-frame clones and leaves out a portion. The table records fewer than 500,000 clones, 70% to 90% of them present only once. Sequencing was performed on peripheral blood. These receptors came from a woman between 25 and 40 years old with active or convalescent COVID-19.

The rearrangement uses TRBV4-2 and TRBJ2-5; 10 bases agree with TRBD2. Germline-derived CDR1 and CDR2 are LGHNA and YNFKEQ. J was trimmed by 1 base and V by 0 bases; bases with no gene match: 8. The CDR3 has 18 residues. DNA for the CDR3: TGTGCCAGCAGCCAAGATCTCTTAGCGGGGGGCCTCCAAGAGACCCAGTACTTC. Protein: CASSQDLLAGGLQETQYF.

The gene calls are TRBV25-1 and TRBJ2-1; the D gene is possibly TRBD1 (6 bases). V lost 6 bases and J lost 3, with 18 bases in between. The CDR3 runs to 16 residues. The germline CDR1 and CDR2 sequences are MGHDK and SYGVNS. This CDR3 is CASSAQTGGYYNEQFF. DNA for the CDR3: TGTGCCAGCAGCGCTCAGACAGGAGGATACTACAATGAGCAGTTCTTC. Based on the CDR3 plus reference TRBV25-1 and TRBJ2-1, the full variable domain is EADIYQTPRYLVIGTGKKITLECSQTMGHDKMYWYQQDPGMELHLIHYSYGVNSTEKGDLSSESTVSRIRTEHFPLTLESARPSHTSQYLCASSAQTGGYYNEQFFGPGTRLTVL.

V is TRBV28 and J is TRBJ2-2, with TRBD1 matching 7 bases. Germline V lookup: CDR1 MDHEN, CDR2 SYDVKM. This CDR3 has 15 amino acids. V trimming: 3 bases; J trimming: 5 bases; junction bases outside the gene matches: 6. The CDR3 sequence is CASSFTHRGTGELFF. CDR3 nucleotides: TGTGCCAGCAGTTTCACCCACAGGGGTACCGGGGAGCTGTTTTTT. Filled out from reference TRBV28 and TRBJ2-2, the complete variable domain reads DVKVTQSSRYLVKRTGEKVFLECVQDMDHENMFWYRQDPGLGLRLIYFSYDVKMKEKGDIPEGYSVSREKKERFSLILESASTNQTSMYLCASSFTHRGTGELFFGEGSRLTVL.

V gene TRBV4-1 combines with J gene TRBJ2-1, with 8 bases lining up with TRBD2. The V segment lost 3 bases and the J segment 4 bases; nucleotides outside the gene matches: 5. The CDR3 sequence is 15 residues long. In germline, CDR1 is MGHRA, CDR2 YSYEKL. The CDR3 DNA sequence: TGCGCCAGCAGCCAGGAGCGGGGGTTTTACAATGAGCAGTTCTTC. Amino acids: CASSQERGFYNEQFF.